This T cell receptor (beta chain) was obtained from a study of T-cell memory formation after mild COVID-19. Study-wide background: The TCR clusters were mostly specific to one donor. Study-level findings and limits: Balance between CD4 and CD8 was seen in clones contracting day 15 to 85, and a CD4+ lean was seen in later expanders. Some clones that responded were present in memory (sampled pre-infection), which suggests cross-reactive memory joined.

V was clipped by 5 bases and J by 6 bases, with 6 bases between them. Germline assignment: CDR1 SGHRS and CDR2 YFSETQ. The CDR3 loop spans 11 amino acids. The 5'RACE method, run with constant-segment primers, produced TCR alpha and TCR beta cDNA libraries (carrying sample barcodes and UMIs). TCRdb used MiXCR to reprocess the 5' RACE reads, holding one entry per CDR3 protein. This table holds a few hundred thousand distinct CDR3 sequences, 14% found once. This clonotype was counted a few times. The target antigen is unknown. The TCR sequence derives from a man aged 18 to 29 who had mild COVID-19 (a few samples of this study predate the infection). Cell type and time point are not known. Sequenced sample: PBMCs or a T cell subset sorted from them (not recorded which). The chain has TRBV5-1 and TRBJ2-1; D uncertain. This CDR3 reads CASSSPNEQFF. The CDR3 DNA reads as TGCGCCAGCAGTTCCCCCAATGAGCAGTTCTTC. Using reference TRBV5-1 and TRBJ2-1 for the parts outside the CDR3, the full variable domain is KAGVTQTPRYLIKTRGQQVTLSCSPISGHRSVSWYQQTPGQGLQFLFEYFSETQRNKGNFPGRFSGRQFSNSRSEMNVSTLELGDSALYLCASSSPNEQFFGPGTRLTVL.